This T cell receptor beta chain was identified during a study of human T cells and chemical hapten exposure. Documented time point: pre-sensitization, week 0. Treatment meaning: therapeutic diphenylcyclopropenone sensitization with weekly scalp DPC. This clonotype has ten or more counts. TCRdb independently ran MiXCR on the RACE reads; one entry per CDR3 protein. The repertoire holds 300,000 to 450,000 distinct CDR3 sequences, 5.1% seen once, with around 2.6% in the top ten. The TCR comes from a woman aged 50 to 65 with alopecia areata. Some clones in this sample may be carry-over from other donors' samples. This specimen consisted of whole blood, obtained in connection with sensitization to the hapten diphenylcyclopropenone (DPC).

The CDR3 DNA is TGCAGTGCTCCCCGGGGGGGCAGGGATGTCACTGAAGCTTTCTTT. This sequence encodes CSAPRGGRDVTEAFF. J is TRBJ1-1 and V is TRBV20-1, with TRBD1 as a possible D gene (6 bases). V lost 5 bases, J lost 4 bases, and 20 bases lay in between. Germline CDR1 is DFQATT and CDR2 is SNEGSKA (reference sequence). The length of the CDR3 is 15 residues.